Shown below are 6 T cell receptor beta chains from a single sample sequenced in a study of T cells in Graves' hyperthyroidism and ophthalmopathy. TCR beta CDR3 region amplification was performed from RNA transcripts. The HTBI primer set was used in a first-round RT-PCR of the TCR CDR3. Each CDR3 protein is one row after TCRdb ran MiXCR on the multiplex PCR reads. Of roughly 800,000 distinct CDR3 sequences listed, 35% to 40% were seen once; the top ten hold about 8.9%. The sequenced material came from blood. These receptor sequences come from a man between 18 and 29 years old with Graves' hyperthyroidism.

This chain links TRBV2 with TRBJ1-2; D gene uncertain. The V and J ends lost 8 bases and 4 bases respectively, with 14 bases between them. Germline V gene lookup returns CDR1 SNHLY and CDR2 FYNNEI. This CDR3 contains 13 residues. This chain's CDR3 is CASGLDGPYGYTF. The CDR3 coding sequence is TGTGCCAGCGGACTGGACGGACCCTATGGCTACACCTTC.

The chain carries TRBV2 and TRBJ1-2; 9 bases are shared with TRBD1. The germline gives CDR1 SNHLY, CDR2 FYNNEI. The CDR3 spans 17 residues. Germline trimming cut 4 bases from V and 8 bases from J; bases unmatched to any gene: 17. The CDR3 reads CASSVTGGIRVTQGYTF. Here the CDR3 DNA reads TGTGCCAGCAGTGTGACAGGGGGGATTAGGGTAACGCAGGGCTACACCTTC.

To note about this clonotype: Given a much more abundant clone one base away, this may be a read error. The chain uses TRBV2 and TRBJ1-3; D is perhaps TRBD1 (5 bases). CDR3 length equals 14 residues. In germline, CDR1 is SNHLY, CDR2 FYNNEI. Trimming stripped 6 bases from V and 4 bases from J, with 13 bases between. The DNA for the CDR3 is TGTGCCAGCAGCTCCCGGGGCAGAGGAAACACCATATATTTT. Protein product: CASSSRGRGNTIYF.

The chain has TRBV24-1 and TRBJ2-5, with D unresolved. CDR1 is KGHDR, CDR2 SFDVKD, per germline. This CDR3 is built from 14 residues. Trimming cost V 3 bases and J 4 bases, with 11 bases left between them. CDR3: CATSDGSLGETQYF. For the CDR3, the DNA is TGTGCCACCAGTGATGGGTCCCTCGGAGAGACCCAGTACTTC.

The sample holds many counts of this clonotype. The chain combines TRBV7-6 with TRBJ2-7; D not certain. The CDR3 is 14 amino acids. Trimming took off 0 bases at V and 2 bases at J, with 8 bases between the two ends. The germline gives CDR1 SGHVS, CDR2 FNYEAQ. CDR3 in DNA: TGTGCCAGCAGCTTAGCTAGCCAGGCCTACGAGCAGTACTTC. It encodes CASSLASQAYEQYF.

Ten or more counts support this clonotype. CDR3 DNA sequence: TGTGCCGCTCCGGGACTTCCCTCCTACGAGCAGTACTTC. Protein product: CAAPGLPSYEQYF. J is TRBJ2-7 and V is TRBV10-3; D perhaps matches TRBD2 (6 bases). This CDR3 is built from 13 residues. V lost 11 bases and J lost 0, with 14 bases in between. Germline V gives CDR1 ENHRY, CDR2 SYGVKD.